This T cell receptor beta chain was captured in a study of T cell responses to AZD1222 COVID-19 vaccine. Second-dose intervals of approximately 4 or approximately 12 weeks were pooled. Data came from immunoSEQ multiplex PCR; TCRdb stores just in-frame clones and leaves some out. Of about 110,000 clones in the sample, 94% were seen once. The study's findings and limits: Clonal diversity was possibly underestimated, and the donors were mostly white British, with more females. Reports say nearly half of spike-specific TCRs go after unmutated variant regions. Two doses of AZD1222 preceded a rise in Spike-specific TCR breadth and depth.

The CDR3 has 12 amino acids. Trimming stripped 5 bases from V and 6 bases from J, with 10 bases between. The germline CDR1 and CDR2 sequences are LNHDA and SQIVND (reference sequence). Concerning this clone: Its antigen is not known.

The source is an adult who received the AZD1222 COVID-19 vaccine. Sequencing was performed on peripheral blood, taken 28 days after the second AZD1222 dose. The chain employs TRBV19 and TRBJ1-2; no firm D call. This CDR3 reads CASSHLGNGYTF. CDR3 coding DNA: TGTGCCAGTAGTCACCTAGGTAATGGCTACACCTTC.